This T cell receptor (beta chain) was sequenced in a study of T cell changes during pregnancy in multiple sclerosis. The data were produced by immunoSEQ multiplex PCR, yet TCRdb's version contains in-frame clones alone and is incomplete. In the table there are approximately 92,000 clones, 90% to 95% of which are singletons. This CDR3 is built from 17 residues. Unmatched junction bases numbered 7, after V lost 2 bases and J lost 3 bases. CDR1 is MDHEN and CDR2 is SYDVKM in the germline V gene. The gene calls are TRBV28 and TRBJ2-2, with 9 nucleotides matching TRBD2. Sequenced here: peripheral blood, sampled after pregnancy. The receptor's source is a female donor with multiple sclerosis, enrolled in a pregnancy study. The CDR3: CASSLAGGPADTGELFF. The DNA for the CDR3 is TGTGCCAGCAGTTTAGCGGGAGGGCCAGCGGACACCGGGGAGCTGTTTTTT.